This TCR beta chain came from a study of shared clonotypes between healthy human individuals. The study's findings and limits: Clonotype sharing among donors, it was expected, would be affected by sequencing depth.

Concerning this clone: As yet, its antigen is unknown.

The authors loaded 200 ng DNA, about 30,000 T cell genomes, into sorted-subset replicate PCRs. Only in-frame clones appear in the TCRdb table, and some are missing; sequencing was by immunoSEQ multiplex PCR. The sample includes roughly 2,300,000 clones, 85% to 95% of them seen just once. This receptor was identified in a man in his late teens or twenties in good health. Some clones in this sample may be carry-over from other donors' samples. The specimen sequenced was naive CD4+ T cells from PBMCs. Subset noted: CD45RA+ positively selected.

DNA for the CDR3: TGTGCCAGCCAGAGGGCATTAGCAAATCCCTACGAGCAGTACTTC. Protein product: CASQRALANPYEQYF. The rearrangement uses TRBV21-1 and TRBJ2-7; the table's D call of TRBD2 was not tested on the DNA. TRBV21-1 is an annotated pseudogene. The CDR3 extends over 15 amino acids.